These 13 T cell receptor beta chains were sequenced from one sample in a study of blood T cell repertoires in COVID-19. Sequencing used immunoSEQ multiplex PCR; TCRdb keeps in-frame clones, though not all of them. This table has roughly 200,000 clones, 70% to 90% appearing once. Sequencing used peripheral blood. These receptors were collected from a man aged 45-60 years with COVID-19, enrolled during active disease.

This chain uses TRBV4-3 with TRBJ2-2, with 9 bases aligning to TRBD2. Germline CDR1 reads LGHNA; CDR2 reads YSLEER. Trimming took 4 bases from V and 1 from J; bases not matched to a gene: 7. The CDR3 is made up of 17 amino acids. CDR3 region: CASSRGGGQGNTGELFF. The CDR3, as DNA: TGCGCCAGCAGCCGCGGGGGGGGACAAGGGAACACCGGGGAGCTGTTTTTT.

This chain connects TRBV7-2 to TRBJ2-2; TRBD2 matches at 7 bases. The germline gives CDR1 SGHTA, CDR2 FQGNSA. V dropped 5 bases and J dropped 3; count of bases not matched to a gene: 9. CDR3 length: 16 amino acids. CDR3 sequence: CASSPRWGGDTGELFF. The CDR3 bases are TGTGCCAGCAGCCCTCGTTGGGGGGGTGACACCGGGGAGCTGTTTTTT.

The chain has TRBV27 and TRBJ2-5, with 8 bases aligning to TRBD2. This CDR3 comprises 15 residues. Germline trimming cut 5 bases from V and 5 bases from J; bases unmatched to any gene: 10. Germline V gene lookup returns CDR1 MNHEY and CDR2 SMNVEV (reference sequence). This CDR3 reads CASSPNLAGGETQYF. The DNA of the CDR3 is TGTGCCAGCAGTCCCAACCTAGCGGGCGGGGAGACCCAGTACTTC.

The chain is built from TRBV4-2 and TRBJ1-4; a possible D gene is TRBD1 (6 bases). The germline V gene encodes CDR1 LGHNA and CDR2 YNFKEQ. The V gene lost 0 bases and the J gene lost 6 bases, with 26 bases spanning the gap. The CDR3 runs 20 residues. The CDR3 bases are TGTGCCAGCAGCCAAGATAAAGATCCAGGGCTTGCAGGGGCGGATGAAAAACTGTTTTTT. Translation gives CASSQDKDPGLAGADEKLFF.

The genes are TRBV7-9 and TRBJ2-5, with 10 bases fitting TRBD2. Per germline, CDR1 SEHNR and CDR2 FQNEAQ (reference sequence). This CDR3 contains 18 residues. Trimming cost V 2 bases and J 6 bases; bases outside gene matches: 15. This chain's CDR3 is CASSLPTLEAGGRKTQYF. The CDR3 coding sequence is TGTGCCAGCAGCTTACCGACCTTGGAAGCGGGGGGGAGAAAGACCCAGTACTTC.

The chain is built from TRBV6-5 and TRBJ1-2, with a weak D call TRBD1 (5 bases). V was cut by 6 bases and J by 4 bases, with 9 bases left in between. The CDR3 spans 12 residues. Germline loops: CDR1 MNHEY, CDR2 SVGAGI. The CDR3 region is CASRTQGYGYTF. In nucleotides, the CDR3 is TGTGCCAGCAGAACCCAGGGCTATGGCTACACCTTC.

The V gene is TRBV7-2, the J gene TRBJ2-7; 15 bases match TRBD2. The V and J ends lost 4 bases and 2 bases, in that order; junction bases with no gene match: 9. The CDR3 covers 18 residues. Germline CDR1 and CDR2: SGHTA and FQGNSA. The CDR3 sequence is CASSWTGTSGGQTYEQYF. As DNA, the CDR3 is TGTGCCAGCAGCTGGACAGGGACTAGCGGGGGGCAGACCTACGAGCAGTACTTC.

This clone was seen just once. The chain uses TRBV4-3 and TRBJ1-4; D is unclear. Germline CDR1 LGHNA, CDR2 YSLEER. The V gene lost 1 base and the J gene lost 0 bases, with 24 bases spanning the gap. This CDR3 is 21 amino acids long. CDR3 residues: CASSQAGPSRRELATNEKLFF. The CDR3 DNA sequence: TGCGCCAGCAGCCAAGCCGGGCCCTCCCGACGGGAGCTTGCAACTAATGAAAAACTGTTTTTT.

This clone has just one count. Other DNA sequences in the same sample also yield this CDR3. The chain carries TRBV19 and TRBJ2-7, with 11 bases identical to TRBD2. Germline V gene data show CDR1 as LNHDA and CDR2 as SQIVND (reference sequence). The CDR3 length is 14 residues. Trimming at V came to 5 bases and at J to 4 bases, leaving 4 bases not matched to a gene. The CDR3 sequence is CASSPGTSGYEQYF. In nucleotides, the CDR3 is TGTGCCAGTAGTCCCGGGACTAGCGGATACGAGCAGTACTTC.

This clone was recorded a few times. The CDR3 DNA reads TGTGCCAGCAGCCAAGCGACAGGGATGATGGACGAGCAGTACTTC. Encoded protein: CASSQATGMMDEQYF. The rearrangement links TRBV7-2 to TRBJ2-7, with TRBD1 identical over 7 bases. This CDR3 contains 15 residues. J gave up 5 bases and V 5 bases, and 12 bases lay outside the gene matches. Germline CDR1 reads SGHTA; CDR2 reads FQGNSA.

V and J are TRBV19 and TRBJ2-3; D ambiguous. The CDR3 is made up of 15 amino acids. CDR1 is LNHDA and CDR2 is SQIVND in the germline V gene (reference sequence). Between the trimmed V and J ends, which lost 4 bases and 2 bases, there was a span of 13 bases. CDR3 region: CASSNRGSYTDTQYF. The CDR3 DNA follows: TGTGCCAGTAGTAACCGTGGCAGTTACACAGATACGCAGTATTTT.

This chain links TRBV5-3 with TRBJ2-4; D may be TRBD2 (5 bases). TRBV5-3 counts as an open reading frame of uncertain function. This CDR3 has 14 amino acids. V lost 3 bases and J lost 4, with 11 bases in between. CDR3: CARSSQRWKNIQYF. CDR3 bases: TGTGCCAGAAGCTCGCAGCGGTGGAAAAACATTCAGTACTTC.

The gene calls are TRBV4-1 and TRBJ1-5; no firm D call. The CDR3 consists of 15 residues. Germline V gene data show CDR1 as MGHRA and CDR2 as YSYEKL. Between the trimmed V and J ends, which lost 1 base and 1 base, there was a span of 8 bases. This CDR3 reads CASSQVSESNQPQHF. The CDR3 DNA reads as TGCGCCAGCAGCCAAGTGTCGGAGAGCAATCAGCCCCAGCATTTT.